The entry below gives a single TCR beta chain sequence along with its context. Its matching antigen is unknown. The table came from immunoSEQ multiplex PCR; TCRdb's copy has only in-frame clones and leaves some out. Among some 21,000 clones listed, about 78% were seen once. In germline, CDR1 is SGHDN, CDR2 FVKESK. The V gene end was trimmed by 3 bases and the J gene end by 9 bases; junction bases not matched to a gene: 6. This CDR3 contains 16 residues. The entry originates in a study of early stage breast cancer tumors. Findings and caveats of the study: Compared with adjacent normal breast, tumors showed 2 to 2.5-fold denser, more clonal T cells.

The material sequenced was blood. This clonotype was sampled from a person in their sixties with breast cancer. The chain recombines TRBV14 with TRBJ2-1; 15 nucleotides agree with TRBD2. The CDR3 nucleotides read TGTGCCAGCAGCCATAGACCGGGACTAGCGGGAGGTGAGCAGTTCTTC. Protein product: CASSHRPGLAGGEQFF.